A selection of T cell receptor beta chains follows, all from one sample in a study of cytomegalovirus exposure and HLA in healthy donors. The method was immunoSEQ multiplex PCR; TCRdb's version includes in-frame clones alone and lacks a portion of them. The data contain 100,000 to 120,000 clones, 78% of them singletons. Sequenced input: PBMCs. These receptors originate from a woman aged 30 to 39 in good health and CMV-seronegative. The CDR3 runs from the conserved cysteine through the conserved F or W. A D gene is named only where the DNA matches it firmly. Expanded clones get a size class; other rows say once, few or many, or leave the size out.

D gene	V gene	J gene	clone size	CDR3 DNA	CDR3 protein
-	TRBV6-5	TRBJ1-1	once	TGTGCCAGCAGTTACTCTATAATCAGGAACACTGAAGCTTTCTTT	CASSYSIIRNTEAFF
-	TRBV5-4	TRBJ1-2	-	TGTGCCAGCAGCTTAATAGGCGGTAACTATGGCTACACCTTC	CASSLIGGNYGYTF
TRBD2	TRBV30	TRBJ2-6	-	TGTGCCTGGGCGCCCGGGGGGGCTAGTGGGGCCAACGTCCTGACTTTC	CAWAPGGASGANVLTF
TRBD2	TRBV5-4	TRBJ2-1	few	TGTGCCAGCAGCTCGGGACTACGCGATTGGTTGGATGAGCAGTTCTTC	CASSSGLRDWLDEQFF
-	TRBV15	TRBJ2-7	-	TGTGCCACCAGCGTCAGGTCTAACTACGAGCAGTACTTC	CATSVRSNYEQYF
TRBD2	TRBV6-6	TRBJ2-7	-	TGTGCCAGCAGTCCCGGACTAGCGGGAGTCCGGGAGCAGTACTTC	CASSPGLAGVREQYF
TRBD1	TRBV28	TRBJ1-1	-	TGTGCCAGCAGCCTGGGACAGGACCTTATTACTGAAGCTTTCTTT	CASSLGQDLITEAFF
TRBD2	TRBV28	TRBJ2-7	-	TGTGCCAGCAGTTTATGGCACCAGGGCCCTAGCGGGAGTTGGGAGCAGTACTTC	CASSLWHQGPSGSWEQYF
-	TRBV5-6	TRBJ2-7	-	TGTGCCAGCAGCTTGATAGAGGGCCCCTACGAGCAGTACTTC	CASSLIEGPYEQYF
TRBD2	TRBV4-3	TRBJ2-7	-	TGCGCCAGCAGCCAAGGGGACGGCGGGAGGCTCGACGAGCAGTACTTC	CASSQGDGGRLDEQYF
TRBD1	TRBV6-5	TRBJ2-7	once	TGTGCCAGCAGTTCGCAACCGGGACAGGGGGCCTACGAGCAGTACTTC	CASSSQPGQGAYEQYF
-	TRBV5-4	TRBJ2-2	few	TGTGCCAGCAGCTTGGTGCTTGAGGGCGGGGAGCTGTTTTTT	CASSLVLEGGELFF
-	TRBV21-1	TRBJ2-2	-	TGTGCCAGCAATCCCCATTCTAGCGGGACGGGCGGGGAGCTGTTTTTT	CASNPHSSGTGGELFF
TRBD1	TRBV2	TRBJ1-1	-	TGTGCCAGCAGTGACAGGGGGGTCACTGAAGCTTTCTTT	CASSDRGVTEAFF
-	TRBV28	TRBJ1-6	-	TGTGCCAGCAGCTACAGAAATTCACCCCTCCACTTT	CASSYRNSPLHF
TRBD1	TRBV2	TRBJ1-1	once	TGTGCCAGCAGAGAGAGACAGGGAGCTAACACTGAAGCTTTCTTT	CASRERQGANTEAFF
TRBD1	TRBV5-1	TRBJ1-5	-	TGCGCCAGCAGCTTGGGTGGGCCAGGGGGCGGTCAGCCCCAGCATTTT	CASSLGGPGGGQPQHF
TRBD2	TRBV2	TRBJ2-1	-	TGTGCCAGCAGTGGGAATAGCGGGAGGCACCACGGGGAGCAGTTCTTC	CASSGNSGRHHGEQFF
-	TRBV6-4	TRBJ2-1	-	TGTGCCAGCAGTGACTCGAGTTTCAATGAGCAGTTCTTC	CASSDSSFNEQFF
TRBD1	TRBV5-1	TRBJ2-7	-	TGCGCCAGCAGCTCAGGGACAGGGATCGAGCAGTACTTC	CASSSGTGIEQYF
-	TRBV21-1	TRBJ1-4	-	TGTGCCAGCACCAATCCCGGGACAGGGGCCGAAAAACTGTTTTTT	CASTNPGTGAEKLFF
-	TRBV5-1	TRBJ2-2	-	TGCGCCAGCAGCTTGTCAAACGTGGGGCCCGGGGAGCTGTTTTTT	CASSLSNVGPGELFF
-	TRBV2	TRBJ1-5	-	TGTGCCAGCAGCCCCTGGTTGGGCAGGGGTGGGCAGCCCCAGCATTTT	CASSPWLGRGGQPQHF
-	TRBV29-1	TRBJ1-2	-	TGCAGCGTTGAAGCGAGCCCCGAATCTAACTATGGCTACACCTTC	CSVEASPESNYGYTF
-	TRBV2	TRBJ2-7	-	TGTGCCAGCAGTGAAGGAGGGTTCGGCTACGAGCAGTACTTC	CASSEGGFGYEQYF
-	TRBV27	TRBJ1-5	few	TGTGCCAGCAGGGTGGGAGGGTGGGATCAGCCCCAGCATTTT	CASRVGGWDQPQHF
-	TRBV7-9	TRBJ1-1	-	TGTGCCAGCAGCTTCGGGGAAGGTGAAGCTTTCTTT	CASSFGEGEAFF
-	TRBV5-5	TRBJ1-1	-	TGTGCCAGCAGCTTGCCAGGGAACACTGAAGCTTTCTTT	CASSLPGNTEAFF
TRBD1	TRBV6-1	TRBJ2-7	few	TGTGCCAGCAGCGCGGGACAGGCGCCCTACGAGCAGTACTTC	CASSAGQAPYEQYF
TRBD2	TRBV5-4	TRBJ2-5	-	TGTGCCAGCAGCTTGGTTAGCGGGGGCCAAGAGACCCAGTACTTC	CASSLVSGGQETQYF
-	TRBV11-1	TRBJ2-5	-	TGTGCCAGCAGCTTAAGGGTACAGGGCTTACAGACCCAGTACTTC	CASSLRVQGLQTQYF
-	TRBV14	TRBJ2-1	-	TGTGCCAGCAGCCCAACAGGGAGCTCCTACAATGAGCAGTTCTTC	CASSPTGSSYNEQFF
-	TRBV7-3	TRBJ2-7	-	TGTGCCAGGTCCCGCAGGGACGAGCAGTACTTC	CARSRRDEQYF
TRBD2	TRBV28	TRBJ2-5	-	TGTGCCAGCAGTTCGTCAGCGGGGGGGCCGGTGGAGACCCAGTACTTC	CASSSSAGGPVETQYF
TRBD1	TRBV30	TRBJ1-2	-	TGTGCCTCCCACAGGGGGGAACGAGGCTACACCTTC	CASHRGERGYTF
-	TRBV7-2	TRBJ2-7	-	TGTGCCAGCAGCTTGGTAGGGGCCCACGAGCAGTACTTC	CASSLVGAHEQYF
-	TRBV7-7	TRBJ2-5	-	TGTGCCAGCAGTCTTGGGTCTAGCACCCAAGAGACCCAGTACTTC	CASSLGSSTQETQYF
-	TRBV5-1	TRBJ2-2	-	TGCGCCAGCAGCCCAGGGGTCACCGGGGAGCTGTTTTTT	CASSPGVTGELFF
-	TRBV5-1	TRBJ2-3	-	TGCGCCAGCAGCAATCCTAGCAACCCCACAGATACGCAGTATTTT	CASSNPSNPTDTQYF
TRBD2	TRBV28	TRBJ2-7	-	TGTGCCAGCAGCTCAGCGGGGGTCTCCTACGAGCAGTACTTC	CASSSAGVSYEQYF